A single sample gave rise to the 10 T cell receptor beta chains below, sequenced in a study of T cell responses to AZD1222 COVID-19 vaccine. The data were produced by immunoSEQ multiplex PCR, yet TCRdb's version contains in-frame clones alone and is incomplete. This table has 180,000 or so clones, around 92% appearing once. Sequenced here: peripheral blood, sampled 28 days after the second AZD1222 dose. The receptor source for this set is an adult who received the AZD1222 COVID-19 vaccine.

CDR3 sequence reads: CSVEWQSSYNEQFF. CDR3 nucleotides: TGCAGCGTTGAGTGGCAGAGCTCCTACAATGAGCAGTTCTTC. This chain connects TRBV29-1 to TRBJ2-1, with D unclear. Germline CDR1 is SQVTM and CDR2 is ANQGSEA. The germline V and J ends were trimmed by 3 bases and 0 bases, with 9 bases remaining between them. The CDR3 has 14 residues.

The rearrangement joins TRBV29-1 to TRBJ1-1; D is unclear. V was shortened by 3 bases and J by 2 bases, with 7 bases between the two germline ends. The CDR3 is made up of 12 amino acids. Germline CDR1 SQVTM, CDR2 ANQGSEA. For the CDR3, the DNA is TGCAGCGTTGAGGTCCCTAACACTGAAGCTTTCTTT. This translates into CSVEVPNTEAFF.

This chain joins TRBV7-6 and TRBJ1-6, with 7 positions matching TRBD1. CDR1 SGHVS and CDR2 FNYEAQ come from the germline V gene. Losses at the gene ends were 4 bases for V and 9 bases for J; bases not matched to a gene: 6. The CDR3 runs to 14 residues. CDR3 coding DNA: TGTGCCAGCAGCTCCACGACAGGGCCTTCACCCCTCCACTTT. This sequence encodes CASSSTTGPSPLHF.

V gene TRBV2 combines with J gene TRBJ1-2, with D maybe TRBD1 (6 bases). Germline V lookup: CDR1 SNHLY, CDR2 FYNNEI. The CDR3 has 14 residues. V lost 4 bases, J lost 7 bases, and 16 bases lay in between. In nucleotides, the CDR3 is TGTGCCAGCAGTGCCGGGACATCACTAGGTGGCTACACCTTC. Encoded protein: CASSAGTSLGGYTF. Combining the CDR3 with reference TRBV2 and TRBJ1-2 gives the whole variable domain EPEVTQTPSHQVTQMGQEVILRCVPISNHLYFYWYRQILGQKVEFLVSFYNNEISEKSEIFDDQFSVERPDGSNFTLKIRSTKLEDSAMYFCASSAGTSLGGYTFGSGTRLTVV.

This clone was recorded once. The rearrangement uses TRBV30 and TRBJ1-1; possible D gene TRBD1, 6 bases. CDR3 length: 10 residues. The V gene lost 4 bases and the J gene lost 12 bases, with 12 bases spanning the gap. Germline V gene sequence: CDR1 GTSNPN, CDR2 SVGIG (reference sequence). CDR3 residues: CAWIQGRTFF. DNA of the CDR3: TGTGCCTGGATACAGGGTCGGACTTTCTTT.

The chain is built from TRBV28 and TRBJ1-4; D perhaps matches TRBD1 (5 bases). Germline CDR1 reads MDHEN; CDR2 reads SYDVKM. Trimming took 0 bases from V and 8 from J, leaving 10 bases between them. The CDR3 runs 14 residues. The CDR3 loop reads CASSLWGLREKLFF. The CDR3 DNA follows: TGTGCCAGCAGTTTATGGGGACTCAGGGAAAAACTGTTTTTT.

The chain recombines TRBV2 with TRBJ2-7; D may correspond to TRBD1 or TRBD2 (7 bases each). CDR1 is SNHLY and CDR2 is FYNNEI in the germline V gene. This CDR3 has 13 residues. V was trimmed by 6 bases and J by 6 bases, leaving 15 bases between them. Here the CDR3 DNA reads TGTGCCAGCAGGGGACTACCAGGGGGCGAGCAGTACTTC. Translation: CASRGLPGGEQYF.

The rearrangement uses TRBV28 and TRBJ2-7; 8 bases align to TRBD2. The V gene's germline CDR1 is MDHEN and CDR2 SYDVKM. V was clipped by 4 bases and J by 2 bases; unmatched bases: 7. The CDR3 is made up of 15 amino acids. As DNA, the CDR3 is TGTGCCAGCAGTTCCTCGGGGGGGGTTGCCTACGAGCAGTACTTC. This encodes CASSSSGGVAYEQYF.

As regards this clone: This same CDR3 is encoded by further DNA sequences in the sample. The V call is TRBV5-6, the J call TRBJ1-1; D is ambiguous. V was shortened by 4 bases and J by 1 base, with 8 bases between the two germline ends. The CDR3 covers 13 residues. Germline CDR1 reads SGHDT; CDR2 reads YYEEEE. Here the CDR3 DNA reads TGTGCCAGCAGCCTAGGACGGAACACTGAAGCTTTCTTT. It specifies CASSLGRNTEAFF. Together with reference TRBV5-6 and TRBJ1-1, the CDR3 gives the full variable domain: DAGVTQSPTHLIKTRGQQVTLRCSPKSGHDTVSWYQQALGQGPQFIFQYYEEEERQRGNFPDRFSGHQFPNYSSELNVNALLLGDSALYLCASSLGRNTEAFFGQGTRLTVV.

The chain links TRBV29-1 to TRBJ1-1, with a possible D match to TRBD1 (6 bases). There are 18 residues in the CDR3. The germline V gene encodes CDR1 SQVTM and CDR2 ANQGSEA. Trimming pared 1 base from V and 1 base from J, leaving 22 bases between. The CDR3 region is CSVEGGQSKALGNTEAFF. For the CDR3, the DNA is TGCAGCGTTGAAGGGGGGCAGTCTAAGGCACTGGGGAACACTGAAGCTTTCTTT.